One sample yielded the 20 T cell receptor beta chains listed below, sequenced in a study of T cell responses to AZD1222 COVID-19 vaccine. Measured with immunoSEQ multiplex PCR; TCRdb has only the in-frame clones, and not every one. The sample yields about 170,000 clones, about nine tenths seen once. The specimen comprised peripheral blood, sampled on day 0 of AZD1222 vaccination. Receptors originate from an adult in good health.

The chain carries TRBV5-1 and TRBJ2-5, with 7 bases lining up with TRBD2. V was pared by 0 bases and J by 10 bases, with 9 bases of the junction left unmatched. The CDR3 has 14 residues. Germline V gene data show CDR1 as SGHRS and CDR2 as YFSETQ. The CDR3 is CASSLAYPGEGQYF. CDR3 DNA sequence: TGCGCCAGCAGCTTGGCTTACCCGGGGGAGGGCCAGTACTTC.

The chain combines TRBV7-8 with TRBJ2-3; TRBD2 agrees at 9 bases. The germline CDR1 and CDR2 sequences are SGHVS and FQNEAQ. CDR3 length: 19 amino acids. V trimming: 3 bases; J trimming: 2 bases; junction bases outside the gene matches: 15. The CDR3 sequence: CASSFFSVWERGATDTQYF. The DNA for the CDR3 is TGTGCCAGCAGCTTCTTTTCGGTATGGGAGCGGGGGGCCACAGATACGCAGTATTTT.

The rearrangement uses TRBV11-3 and TRBJ2-2; 7 positions agree with TRBD2. Germline V lookup: CDR1 SGHNT, CDR2 YENEEA. The CDR3 consists of 15 residues. With V trimmed by 4 bases and J by 6 bases, 8 bases remained unmatched. CDR3 coding DNA: TGTGCCAGCAGCTGGGGGGGGAGCGTCCCCGGGGAGCTGTTTTTT. This gives the protein CASSWGGSVPGELFF.

V usage is TRBV19 and J usage is TRBJ1-5, with D unclear. Germline values: CDR1 LNHDA, CDR2 SQIVND (reference sequence). V gave up 2 bases and J gave up 4 bases, with 12 bases separating them. The CDR3 runs 15 residues. The CDR3 sequence: CASSIISTGNQPQHF. The DNA of the CDR3 is TGTGCCAGTAGTATAATAAGCACCGGGAATCAGCCCCAGCATTTT.

In this sample, this clone turned up a few times. The rearrangement joins TRBV19 to TRBJ2-2; TRBD2 aligns across 12 bases. The CDR3 has 19 residues. CDR1 is LNHDA, CDR2 SQIVND, per germline (reference sequence). V gave up 8 bases and J gave up 8 bases; unmatched junction bases: 21. CDR3 loop: CASSPSRGGLAGSQGELFF. The DNA for the CDR3 is TGTGCCAGTTCCCCCTCCCGGGGTGGACTAGCGGGGAGCCAGGGGGAGCTGTTTTTT.

The chain uses TRBV9 and TRBJ2-7; 7 bases match TRBD1. CDR1 SGDLS and CDR2 YYNGEE come from the germline V gene. V lost 4 bases to trimming and J lost 2 bases; unmatched junction nucleotides: 6. There are 14 residues in the CDR3. This CDR3 is CASSLTGTAYEQYF. The CDR3 DNA reads TGTGCCAGCAGCTTGACCGGGACAGCCTACGAGCAGTACTTC.

The chain is built from TRBV27 and TRBJ1-2; D not resolved. This CDR3 comprises 14 residues. CDR1 and CDR2 from the germline V gene are MNHEY and SMNVEV (reference sequence). Trimming took 2 bases from V and 4 from J, leaving 11 bases between them. The CDR3 DNA sequence: TGTGCCAGCAGTTTAAAGGGATGGGGCTATGGCTACACCTTC. Translating it yields CASSLKGWGYGYTF.

The CDR3 spells CASSQNDRAWEPQHF. The CDR3 bases are TGTGCCAGTAGTCAAAATGACAGGGCGTGGGAGCCCCAGCATTTT. The chain carries TRBV19 and TRBJ1-5; 7 bases agree with TRBD1. The V segment lost 5 bases and the J segment 8 bases; nucleotides outside the gene matches: 12. CDR1 is LNHDA, CDR2 SQIVND, per germline (reference sequence). The length of the CDR3 is 15 residues.

This chain uses TRBV7-8 with TRBJ2-1, with 9 bases lining up with TRBD2. This CDR3 spans 15 amino acids. Unmatched junction bases numbered 7, after V lost 7 bases and J lost 3 bases. Per germline, CDR1 SGHVS and CDR2 FQNEAQ. CDR3 loop: CASTAGLASYNEQFF. CDR3 DNA: TGTGCCAGCACCGCTGGACTAGCGAGCTACAATGAGCAGTTCTTC.

This chain links TRBV27 with TRBJ2-3; TRBD2 matches 12 bases. The CDR3 loop spans 15 amino acids. V lost 6 bases to trimming and J lost 4 bases; unmatched junction nucleotides: 5. In germline, CDR1 is MNHEY, CDR2 SMNVEV (reference sequence). Written as DNA, the CDR3 is TGTGCCAGCAGGACTAGCGGGAGAAGTGCAGATACGCAGTATTTT. It specifies CASRTSGRSADTQYF.

The chain uses TRBV29-1 and TRBJ2-7; no reliable D call. Trimming cost V 6 bases and J 3 bases, with 12 bases left between them. Per germline, CDR1 SQVTM and CDR2 ANQGSEA. CDR3 length: 12 residues. The CDR3 DNA follows: TGCAGCGTGGCCGACGTCGTCTACGAGCAGTACTTC. Protein sequence: CSVADVVYEQYF.

This chain uses TRBV19 with TRBJ1-1, with TRBD1 matching over 9 bases. Germline V CDR1 and CDR2: LNHDA, SQIVND (reference sequence). Trimming at V came to 7 bases and at J to 5 bases, leaving 11 bases not matched to a gene. CDR3 size: 15 residues. As DNA, the CDR3 is TGTGCCAGTAAGGGGGGGACAGGGAGGGTTACTGAAGCTTTCTTT. This gives the protein CASKGGTGRVTEAFF.

The chain employs TRBV2 and TRBJ2-2; D is uncertain. CDR3 length: 15 residues. Trimming took off 1 base at V and 6 bases at J, with 12 bases between the two ends. Per germline, CDR1 SNHLY and CDR2 FYNNEI. DNA of the CDR3: TGTGCCAGCAGTGAAGTAGGGCAGCCGGCCGGGGAGCTGTTTTTT. Translation: CASSEVGQPAGELFF.

The genes are TRBV2 and TRBJ1-3, with 7 bases lining up with TRBD1. V was clipped by 6 bases and J by 4 bases; unmatched bases: 9. Germline loops: CDR1 SNHLY, CDR2 FYNNEI. This CDR3 spans 15 amino acids. This chain's CDR3 is CASRRGDRVGNTIYF. The DNA for the CDR3 is TGTGCCAGCAGGCGGGGGGACAGAGTAGGAAACACCATATATTTT.

The rearrangement uses TRBV10-2 and TRBJ2-3, with 13 nucleotides matching TRBD2. Trimming took 4 bases from V and 7 from J; bases not matched to a gene: 8. CDR1 and CDR2 from the germline V gene are WSHSY and SAAADI. CDR3 length: 16 amino acids. DNA for the CDR3: TGCGCCAGCAGTGTATATATGACTAGCGGGGGGAATACGCAGTATTTT. It encodes CASSVYMTSGGNTQYF.

The rearrangement uses TRBV7-2 and TRBJ1-1, with D perhaps TRBD1 (6 bases). The germline V gene has CDR1 SGHTA and CDR2 FQGNSA. V was cut by 1 base and J by 6 bases, with 15 bases left in between. This CDR3 has 15 residues. The CDR3 protein is CASSLEGPGDAEAFF. The CDR3, as DNA: TGTGCCAGCAGCTTAGAGGGGCCAGGGGACGCTGAAGCTTTCTTT.

The chain employs TRBV11-3 and TRBJ2-1; tentative D call: TRBD2 (5 bases). Per germline, CDR1 SGHNT and CDR2 YENEEA. The V gene lost 0 bases and the J gene lost 8 bases, with 8 bases spanning the gap. CDR3 length: 13 residues. The CDR3 sequence is CASSLDFGDEQFF. CDR3 in DNA: TGTGCCAGCAGCTTAGATTTCGGGGATGAGCAGTTCTTC.

The chain carries TRBV27 and TRBJ2-7; D not certain. Germline assignment: CDR1 MNHEY and CDR2 SMNVEV (reference sequence). Trimming stripped 5 bases from V and 3 bases from J, with 17 bases between. The CDR3 is made up of 15 amino acids. The DNA for the CDR3 is TGTGCCAGCAGTCCGAGTATTAGAAGCCTCTACGAGCAGTACTTC. Residues: CASSPSIRSLYEQYF.

The chain links TRBV2 to TRBJ2-1; 7 nucleotides line up with TRBD1. The CDR3 extends over 13 amino acids. Germline lookup yields CDR1 SNHLY and CDR2 FYNNEI. The V segment lost 7 bases and the J segment 5 bases; nucleotides outside the gene matches: 5. The CDR3 sequence: CASTRDRNNEQFF. The CDR3 coding sequence is TGTGCCAGCACCCGGGACAGAAACAATGAGCAGTTCTTC.

The rearrangement links TRBV2 to TRBJ1-5, with 10 bases lining up with TRBD1. J lost 6 bases, V lost 7 bases, and 6 bases had no gene match. Germline V gives CDR1 SNHLY, CDR2 FYNNEI. The CDR3 extends over 14 amino acids. In DNA, the CDR3 is TGTGCCAGCACCTTGGACAGGGGGACTCAGCCCCAGCATTTT. Amino acids: CASTLDRGTQPQHF.